Following are 22 T cell receptor beta chains from one sample sequenced in a study of radiotherapy plus CTLA-4 blockade in lung cancer listed by TCRdb under 2018. Libraries were built with the immunoSEQ multiplex PCR assay. The source is immuneACCESS, and TCRdb retained only in-frame sequences with V and J called. Part of the clones is not carried over; for the studies checked, unresolved V genes explain less than half of this, and the remainder is unexplained. The sample contains over 100,000 clones, 85% to 90% of them found a single time. 6.9% of the sample rests with the top ten. Sequencing was performed on peripheral blood, taken from a patient treated with radiotherapy plus ipilimumab. These receptor sequences come from a human donor with non-small cell lung cancer that progressed on radiotherapy plus ipilimumab.

The J gene is TRBJ1-3, the V gene TRBV6-1; perhaps TRBD1 as D (6 bases). The CDR3 totals 13 residues. Germline V lookup: CDR1 MNHNS, CDR2 SASEGT. V was clipped by 8 bases and J by 0 bases, with 8 bases between them. The CDR3 loop reads CASQQGSGNTIYF. CDR3 DNA sequence: TGTGCCAGCCAACAGGGCTCTGGAAACACCATATATTTT.

This clone was seen a handful of times. V gene TRBV27 combines with J gene TRBJ2-3; 10 bases agree with TRBD2. CDR3 length: 15 residues. Per germline, CDR1 MNHEY and CDR2 SMNVEV (reference sequence). J was trimmed by 8 bases and V by 0 bases; bases with no gene match: 5. The CDR3, as DNA: TGTGCCAGCAGTTTATCGCCTAGCGGGAGCGGTACGCAGTATTTT. It specifies CASSLSPSGSGTQYF.

The rearrangement joins TRBV27 to TRBJ2-7; the D gene is possibly TRBD1 (6 bases). This CDR3 comprises 16 residues. Trimming cost V 6 bases and J 3 bases, with 21 bases left between them. The germline V gene has CDR1 MNHEY and CDR2 SMNVEV (reference sequence). Here the CDR3 reads CASSETTGLQGYEQYF. The CDR3 region has the DNA TGTGCCAGCAGCGAAACCACCGGATTACAGGGCTACGAGCAGTACTTC.

The chain has TRBV5-6 and TRBJ2-7, with D perhaps TRBD2 (7 bases). This CDR3 region has 15 residues. Trimming removed 5 bases at V and 4 bases at J, with 19 bases between. CDR1 and CDR2 (germline): SGHDT, YYEEEE. The CDR3 protein is CASRKRGGGPYEQYF. The CDR3 coding sequence is TGTGCCAGCAGAAAAAGAGGGGGAGGGCCGTACGAGCAGTACTTC.

This clone was observed once. The V call is TRBV5-8, the J call TRBJ2-7; D might be TRBD1 or TRBD2, each matching 6 bases. Germline V lookup: CDR1 SGHTS, CDR2 YDEGEE. The CDR3 length is 15 residues. Trimming removed 6 bases from V and 3 bases from J, with 19 bases in between. The DNA for the CDR3 is TGTGCCAGCACCCGGGGGCCAGGCGGGAACTACGAGCAGTACTTC. Its translation: CASTRGPGGNYEQYF.

This chain links TRBV4-2 with TRBJ2-3, with 10 bases lining up with TRBD2. The germline CDR1 and CDR2 sequences are LGHNA and YNFKEQ. Trimming removed 1 base from V and 2 bases from J; junction bases left unmatched: 3. The CDR3 loop spans 16 amino acids. CDR3 amino acids: CASSQAGTSATDTQYF. CDR3 DNA sequence: TGTGCCAGCAGCCAAGCCGGGACTAGCGCCACAGATACGCAGTATTTT.

This rearrangement joins TRBV7-2 to TRBJ1-5; D gene unclear. The germline V and J ends were trimmed by 4 bases and 0 bases, with 7 bases remaining between them. Germline V lookup: CDR1 SGHTA, CDR2 FQGNSA. The CDR3 loop spans 14 amino acids. The CDR3 protein is CASSSPYSNQPQHF. The CDR3, as DNA: TGTGCCAGCAGCTCGCCCTATAGCAATCAGCCCCAGCATTTT.

The genes are TRBV6-1 and TRBJ2-1; no definite D call. The CDR3 length is 12 residues. Trimming took off 8 bases at V and 5 bases at J, with 10 bases between the two ends. Germline V gives CDR1 MNHNS, CDR2 SASEGT. The CDR3 protein is CASRPLNNEQFF. CDR3 bases: TGTGCCAGCCGGCCCCTAAACAATGAGCAGTTCTTC.

V gene TRBV7-9 combines with J gene TRBJ2-5, with D possibly called TRBD1 or TRBD2 (5 bases each). The ends were cut back, 5 bases at V and 3 bases at J, with 16 bases in the middle. The CDR3 runs 15 residues. Looked up from germline, CDR1 is SEHNR and CDR2 is FQNEAQ (reference sequence). For the CDR3, the DNA is TGTGCCAGCAGCCTTACGACGGGACCCGAAGAGACCCAGTACTTC. It yields the protein CASSLTTGPEETQYF.

This rearrangement joins TRBV6-5 to TRBJ2-1; TRBD2 agrees at 8 bases. Trimming at V came to 7 bases and at J to 12 bases, leaving 8 bases not matched to a gene. CDR3 length: 12 residues. CDR1 and CDR2 (germline): MNHEY, SVGAGI. As DNA, the CDR3 is TGTGCCAGCACCCCGGGAGGGCAGGCGCAGTTCTTC. Encoded protein: CASTPGGQAQFF.

The chain couples TRBV18 to TRBJ1-1, with 10 bases lining up with TRBD1. There are 18 residues in the CDR3. With 5 bases clipped from V and 1 base from J, the junction kept 13 bases outside the gene matches. Germline V lookup: CDR1 KGHSH, CDR2 LQKENI. The CDR3 spells CASSKWLGQGSANTEAFF. The CDR3 region has the DNA TGTGCCAGCTCAAAATGGTTGGGACAGGGGTCGGCGAACACTGAAGCTTTCTTT.

The J gene is TRBJ1-1, the V gene TRBV6-5; a weak D match, TRBD1 (6 bases). V lost 5 bases to trimming and J lost 4 bases, with 17 bases between them. The CDR3 totals 15 residues. Per germline, CDR1 MNHEY and CDR2 SVGAGI. The CDR3 here is CASSPATGGGTEAFF. In nucleotides, the CDR3 is TGTGCCAGCAGTCCCGCCACGGGGGGCGGCACTGAAGCTTTCTTT.

The chain combines TRBV2 with TRBJ1-4; TRBD1 matches at 10 bases. CDR3 size: 14 residues. Germline lookup yields CDR1 SNHLY and CDR2 FYNNEI. V shed 8 bases, J shed 7 bases, and the junction held 7 bases outside the gene matches. The CDR3 coding sequence is TGTGCCAGCGGGCTGACAGGGGGCTTTGAAAAACTGTTTTTT. It encodes CASGLTGGFEKLFF.

This rearrangement joins TRBV5-1 to TRBJ2-2; maybe TRBD2 (5 bases). CDR3 length: 12 residues. V lost 7 bases to trimming and J lost 12 bases, with 16 bases between them. CDR1 and CDR2 (germline): SGHRS, YFSETQ. CDR3 sequence: CASHSGSGKLFF. The CDR3 coding sequence is TGCGCCAGCCATTCGGGAAGCGGAAAGCTGTTTTTT.

The V and J genes are TRBV29-1 and TRBJ1-3; D is unclear. The CDR3 length is 15 residues. Deletions cut 3 bases from V and 1 base from J, with 13 bases between. CDR1 is SQVTM and CDR2 is ANQGSEA in the germline V gene. CDR3 in DNA: TGCAGCGTTGATTCTGGGAACGATTCTGGAAACACCATATATTTT. Residues: CSVDSGNDSGNTIYF.

The V and J genes are TRBV7-8 and TRBJ1-1; D ambiguous. The CDR3 contains 15 residues. The germline V gene has CDR1 SGHVS and CDR2 FQNEAQ. The V end lost 5 bases, the J end lost 0 bases, and 13 bases lay between the germline ends. The CDR3 nucleotides read TGTGCCAGCAGCACCTACGAAACGGTGAACACTGAAGCTTTCTTT. Amino acid sequence: CASSTYETVNTEAFF.

The J gene is TRBJ2-5, the V gene TRBV27; TRBD2 aligns across 10 bases. Germline V gene sequence: CDR1 MNHEY, CDR2 SMNVEV (reference sequence). The CDR3 contains 17 residues. Trimming took 5 bases from V and 5 from J; bases not matched to a gene: 14. DNA of the CDR3: TGTGCCAGCAGTACCTATCAGGGAGCGGGAGGGCCGGAGACCCAGTACTTC. Translation gives CASSTYQGAGGPETQYF.

The chain has TRBV18 and TRBJ2-7, with 8 bases matching TRBD2. Germline CDR1 reads KGHSH; CDR2 reads LQKENI. This CDR3 region has 13 residues. The V and J ends lost 7 bases and 6 bases, in that order; junction bases with no gene match: 8. CDR3 amino acids: CASFLAGTGEQYF. CDR3 DNA: TGTGCCAGCTTCCTAGCGGGTACGGGCGAGCAGTACTTC.

V and J are TRBV2 and TRBJ2-3; 8 bases fit TRBD1. V gave up 7 bases and J gave up 0 bases; unmatched junction bases: 9. CDR3 size: 16 residues. Germline V lookup: CDR1 SNHLY, CDR2 FYNNEI. The CDR3 sequence is CASMLLGQVSTDTQYF. CDR3 nucleotides: TGTGCCAGCATGTTACTGGGACAGGTTAGCACAGATACGCAGTATTTT.

This clone has just one count. The chain combines TRBV5-6 with TRBJ2-7, with 9 bases matching TRBD1. The CDR3 length is 15 residues. The V segment lost 4 bases and the J segment 2 bases; nucleotides outside the gene matches: 7. Looked up from germline, CDR1 is SGHDT and CDR2 is YYEEEE. CDR3 in amino acids: CASSVYRGPPYEQYF. CDR3 nucleotides: TGTGCCAGCAGCGTTTACAGGGGGCCTCCCTACGAGCAGTACTTC. The whole variable domain, filled in from reference TRBV5-6 and TRBJ2-7, reads DAGVTQSPTHLIKTRGQQVTLRCSPKSGHDTVSWYQQALGQGPQFIFQYYEEEERQRGNFPDRFSGHQFPNYSSELNVNALLLGDSALYLCASSVYRGPPYEQYFGPGTRLTVT.

The chain employs TRBV5-1 and TRBJ1-2, with unresolved D. The germline V gene has CDR1 SGHRS and CDR2 YFSETQ. The V gene lost 1 base and the J gene lost 0 bases, with 7 bases spanning the gap. The CDR3 is 14 residues long. Here the CDR3 DNA reads TGCGCCAGCAGCTTGTCAGTCTCTAACTATGGCTACACCTTC. Residues: CASSLSVSNYGYTF.

The V gene is TRBV6-6, the J gene TRBJ1-1; maybe TRBD1 (6 bases). The CDR3 covers 13 residues. The V end was cut by 6 bases, the J end by 4 bases, with 12 bases between. Germline-derived CDR1 and CDR2 are MNHNY and SVGAGI (reference sequence). Here the CDR3 reads CASSLTGSTEAFF. CDR3 nucleotides: TGTGCCAGCAGCCTAACAGGGAGCACTGAAGCTTTCTTT.